Each of the 20 T cell receptor beta chains below was sequenced from the same sample in a study of blood T cell repertoires in COVID-19. Clones were read by immunoSEQ multiplex PCR, and TCRdb kept only the in-frame ones, dropping some. The table includes a few hundred thousand clones, 70% to 90% detected once. The sequenced sample was peripheral blood. The origin of the receptors is a woman of 80 years or more with acute or convalescent COVID-19.

The chain carries TRBV9 and TRBJ2-5; 10 bases align to TRBD2. Germline values: CDR1 SGDLS, CDR2 YYNGEE. V trimming: 7 bases; J trimming: 3 bases; junction bases outside the gene matches: 24. This CDR3 contains 20 residues. The CDR3 nucleotides are TGTGCCAGCCGCGCCGTCTTCGAGCGGGAGGGCTTAGGAGTCAAAGAGACCCAGTACTTC. Translation: CASRAVFEREGLGVKETQYF.

This clone was counted a single time. V and J are TRBV15 and TRBJ2-5; D perhaps matches TRBD2 (6 bases). The CDR3 contains 15 residues. Germline V gene data show CDR1 as LNHNV and CDR2 as YYDKDF (reference sequence). Trimming shortened V by 1 base and J by 3 bases, and 12 bases separated the two germline ends. The CDR3 protein is CATSRAPSVEETQYF. The CDR3 nucleotides are TGTGCCACCAGCAGAGCACCTAGCGTAGAAGAGACCCAGTACTTC.

The chain uses TRBV6-6 and TRBJ1-1, with D possibly matching TRBD1 (6 bases). From germline, CDR1 is MNHNY and CDR2 SVGAGI (reference sequence). The CDR3 extends over 14 amino acids. V lost 8 bases and J 1 base, leaving 14 bases between the germline ends. The CDR3 protein is CASVDGGANTEAFF. CDR3 DNA: TGTGCCAGCGTAGATGGGGGGGCGAACACTGAAGCTTTCTTT.

The chain recombines TRBV5-1 with TRBJ2-1; 11 positions match TRBD2. V lost 0 bases to trimming and J lost 12 bases; unmatched junction nucleotides: 5. The CDR3 spans 14 residues. The V gene's germline CDR1 is SGHRS and CDR2 YFSETQ. CDR3 nucleotides: TGCGCCAGCAGCTTGGAACTAGCGGGGGAGGCGCAGTTCTTC. It specifies CASSLELAGEAQFF. Looking up the rest from reference TRBV5-1 and TRBJ2-1 gives the full variable domain: KAGVTQTPRYLIKTRGQQVTLSCSPISGHRSVSWYQQTPGQGLQFLFEYFSETQRNKGNFPGRFSGRQFSNSRSEMNVSTLELGDSALYLCASSLELAGEAQFFGPGTRLTVL.

The gene calls are TRBV12-3 or TRBV12-4 and TRBJ1-6; D unresolved. The CDR3 is 12 residues long. V lost 5 bases and J lost 4, with 3 bases in between. The CDR3 bases are TGTGCCAGCAGTCCTTATAATTCACCCCTCCACTTT. It translates to CASSPYNSPLHF.

This chain connects TRBV23-1 to TRBJ2-7; weak D call: TRBD2 (5 bases). TRBV23-1 is marked as an open reading frame, function uncertain. This CDR3 region has 15 residues. V gave up 2 bases and J gave up 4 bases, with 15 bases separating them. CDR3 amino acids: CASSQRETGIYEQYF. The CDR3 nucleotides are TGCGCCAGCAGTCAAAGGGAGACGGGGATTTACGAGCAGTACTTC.

V and J are TRBV3-1 (or the pseudogene TRBV3-2) and TRBJ1-2, with D maybe TRBD1 (6 bases). V was clipped by 4 bases and J by 8 bases, with 17 bases between them. Per the germline V gene, CDR1 is LGHDT and CDR2 is YNNKEL (reference sequence). CDR3 size: 14 residues. In nucleotides, the CDR3 is TGTGCCAGCAGCCTACGGACAGCCGGCGGGGGCTACACCTTC. As protein: CASSLRTAGGGYTF.

V and J are TRBV6-6 and TRBJ1-1, with 8 nucleotides matching TRBD1. From germline, CDR1 is MNHNY and CDR2 SVGAGI (reference sequence). CDR3 length equals 13 residues. Trimming at V came to 7 bases and at J to 1 base, leaving 2 bases not matched to a gene. CDR3 loop: CASNGQGNTEAFF. Here the CDR3 DNA reads TGTGCCAGCAACGGACAGGGGAACACTGAAGCTTTCTTT.

The chain has TRBV10-2 and TRBJ2-1; 15 nucleotides match TRBD2. The CDR3 totals 16 residues. Germline V gives CDR1 WSHSY, CDR2 SAAADI. The CDR3 sequence: CATGLAGGASYNEQFF. The CDR3 nucleotides read TGCGCAACAGGACTAGCGGGAGGGGCCTCCTACAATGAGCAGTTCTTC.

The gene calls are TRBV6-2 or TRBV6-3 and TRBJ1-1; D not resolved. Trimming cost V 6 bases and J 3 bases, with 17 bases left between them. The CDR3 is made up of 15 amino acids. Looked up from germline, CDR1 is MNHEY and CDR2 is SVGEGT. The CDR3, as DNA: TGTGCCAGCAGCTCGGCAGGAGGTCCGTACACTGAAGCTTTCTTT. Residues: CASSSAGGPYTEAFF.

V gene TRBV10-3 combines with J gene TRBJ2-2; 8 bases are shared with TRBD1. The CDR3 is 14 residues long. With 5 bases clipped from V and 4 bases from J, the junction kept 3 bases outside the gene matches. Germline V gene data show CDR1 as ENHRY and CDR2 as SYGVKD. CDR3 sequence (DNA): TGTGCCATCAGTTATGACAGGGGCACCGGGGAGCTGTTTTTT. Amino acid sequence: CAISYDRGTGELFF.

There are a few counts of this clone. The chain carries TRBV5-6 and TRBJ1-5, with 9 bases lining up with TRBD1. The J segment lost 5 bases and the V segment lost 4 bases, leaving 10 bases of the junction unmatched. The CDR3 consists of 16 residues. The V gene's germline CDR1 is SGHDT and CDR2 YYEEEE. CDR3 nucleotide sequence: TGTGCCAGCAGCCGCCGGACAGGGGCTATTTATCAGCCCCAGCATTTT. Translation gives CASSRRTGAIYQPQHF.

The chain carries TRBV18 and TRBJ2-3; D might be TRBD2 (7 bases). Trimming stripped 6 bases from V and 1 base from J, with 20 bases between. The length of the CDR3 is 17 residues. Per the germline V gene, CDR1 is KGHSH and CDR2 is LQKENI. CDR3 bases: TGTGCCAGCTCTCACCGGCAGGGGAGGGGGGGCACAGATACGCAGTATTTT. Translating it yields CASSHRQGRGGTDTQYF.

The chain links TRBV4-3 to TRBJ1-1; 10 bases are shared with TRBD1. The CDR3 loop spans 14 amino acids. The germline gives CDR1 LGHNA, CDR2 YSLEER. The V and J ends lost 5 bases and 4 bases, in that order; junction bases with no gene match: 4. The CDR3 bases are TGCGCCAGCAGCGGCCGACAGGGGGCCACTGAAGCTTTCTTT. It encodes CASSGRQGATEAFF.

The CDR3 protein is CASSPPGRQETQYF. CDR3 nucleotide sequence: TGTGCCAGCAGCCCCCCCGGCAGGCAAGAGACCCAGTACTTC. The V call is TRBV7-9, the J call TRBJ2-5; D call uncertain. Trimming shortened V by 5 bases and J by 2 bases, and 12 bases separated the two germline ends. Germline V gene sequence: CDR1 SEHNR, CDR2 FQNEAQ (reference sequence). There are 14 residues in the CDR3.

This clone was counted a single time. The rearrangement uses TRBV9 and TRBJ2-5; TRBD2 matches at 13 bases. Germline CDR1 and CDR2: SGDLS and YYNGEE. V gave up 3 bases and J gave up 4 bases; unmatched junction bases: 3. The length of the CDR3 is 15 residues. This CDR3 is CASSAGLAGVETQYF. The CDR3 bases are TGTGCCAGCAGCGCAGGACTAGCGGGAGTAGAGACCCAGTACTTC.

The gene calls are TRBV7-2 and TRBJ1-2; D unclear. From germline, CDR1 is SGHTA and CDR2 FQGNSA. The CDR3 length is 13 residues. V lost 5 bases, J lost 4 bases, and 11 bases lay in between. The CDR3, as DNA: TGTGCCAGCAGCGAGGCGCCTCTCTATGGCTACACCTTC. Its protein product is CASSEAPLYGYTF.

This clone appeared a few times. The rearrangement joins TRBV10-3 to TRBJ1-2; D gene uncertain. This CDR3 has 13 amino acids. Germline V gene lookup returns CDR1 ENHRY and CDR2 SYGVKD. V was shortened by 4 bases and J by 4 bases, with 10 bases between the two germline ends. CDR3 loop: CAISAEAGYGYTF. The CDR3 DNA reads as TGTGCCATCAGTGCTGAGGCTGGCTATGGCTACACCTTC.

The chain is built from TRBV7-2 and TRBJ2-3, with 11 bases lining up with TRBD2. CDR1 and CDR2 from the germline V gene are SGHTA and FQGNSA. This CDR3 comprises 18 residues. The trim removed 4 bases at V and 2 bases at J, leaving 11 bases unmatched. The CDR3 sequence: CASSSQIAGGQYTDTQYF. The CDR3, as DNA: TGTGCCAGCAGCTCTCAGATAGCGGGGGGGCAGTACACAGATACGCAGTATTTT.

This clone has only one observation. V usage is TRBV6-5 and J usage is TRBJ1-5; 7 bases line up with TRBD1. The CDR3 extends over 15 amino acids. Germline V lookup: CDR1 MNHEY, CDR2 SVGAGI. With V trimmed by 6 bases and J by 6 bases, 11 bases remained unmatched. The CDR3 nucleotides are TGTGCCAGCAGGCTAAACAGGGGCGATACTCAGCCCCAGCATTTT. It specifies CASRLNRGDTQPQHF.